The source of this T cell receptor (beta chain) is a study of T cell responses to AZD1222 COVID-19 vaccine. As regards this clone: The target antigen is unknown.

Assay used: immunoSEQ multiplex PCR; TCRdb lists only in-frame clones, some missing. The sample contains 120,000 to 150,000 clones, 85% to 95% of which appear only once. The CDR3 is 17 amino acids. Trimming removed 4 bases from V and 6 bases from J; junction bases left unmatched: 15. Germline CDR1 is KGHSH and CDR2 is LQKENI. Pooling of second doses given at about 4 or about 12 weeks was done. The study, taken as a whole, reports: Vaccination with two AZD1222 doses was followed by a rise in Spike-specific TCR breadth and depth. Donor demographics were predominantly white British with a female majority; clonal diversity may be underestimated. Across spike, vaccine-associated CD4 TCRs were found, dominant at 160-218 and 743-854.

The chain combines TRBV18 with TRBJ2-1, with 7 bases fitting TRBD2. Source: peripheral blood, taken 28 days after the second AZD1222 dose. The origin of this receptor is an adult who received the AZD1222 COVID-19 vaccine. In DNA, the CDR3 is TGTGCCAGCTCACATCCGCGGGGGACCCTTCGTCTCAATGAGCAGTTCTTC. Protein sequence: CASSHPRGTLRLNEQFF.